The entry below gives a single T cell receptor beta chain sequence along with its context. Its target is unknown. In the PCR, 60 Vbeta and 13 Jbeta primers were used. Profiled with immunoSEQ multiplex PCR; TCRdb holds only in-frame clones, not every one. This sample has 150,000 to 200,000 clones, with more than 65% found just once. This record comes from a study of cytomegalovirus exposure and HLA in healthy donors. Whole-study results and caveats: Researchers catalogued about 150 TCR beta chains as cytomegalovirus-associated.

Losses at the gene ends were 0 bases for V and 4 bases for J; bases not matched to a gene: 3. The CDR3 is 16 residues long. CDR1 SNHLY and CDR2 FYNNEI come from the germline V gene. What was sequenced was PBMCs. The rearrangement joins TRBV2 to TRBJ1-6; the match to TRBD1 covers 7 bases. The TCR was taken from a woman between 25 and 40 years old in good health and CMV-seronegative. CDR3 sequence (DNA): TGTGCCAGCAGTGAAGCAGTCAGGGGGTATAATTCACCCCTCCACTTT. It translates to CASSEAVRGYNSPLHF. Full variable domain (missing parts from reference TRBV2 and TRBJ1-6): EPEVTQTPSHQVTQMGQEVILRCVPISNHLYFYWYRQILGQKVEFLVSFYNNEISEKSEIFDDQFSVERPDGSNFTLKIRSTKLEDSAMYFCASSEAVRGYNSPLHFGNGTRLTVT.